This is a list of T cell receptor beta chains from one sample in a study of Ad26.COV2.S vaccination and SARS-CoV-2 variants. The protocol was immunoSEQ multiplex PCR, while the TCRdb copy is restricted to in-frame clones and leaves out a portion. The table records 300,000 to 400,000 clones, roughly 90% of them present only once. Specimen: peripheral blood, collected in a trial of Ad26.COV2.S vaccine versus placebo. These receptors all stem from a person aged 18-60 years who received the Ad26.COV2.S COVID-19 vaccine or a placebo. CDR3s include the opening cysteine and the closing phenylalanine or tryptophan. Fields, in order: D gene, J gene, V gene, CDR3 protein, CDR3 DNA. The D gene is left open where the match is weak.

TRBD2	TRBJ2-5	TRBV7-3	CASSLTSGGLQETQYF	TGTGCCAGCAGCTTAACCAGCGGGGGTTTACAAGAGACCCAGTACTTC
TRBD1	TRBJ2-2	TRBV29-1	CSVDRGTGELFF	TGCAGCGTTGACAGGGGGACCGGGGAGCTGTTTTTT
TRBD1	TRBJ1-5	TRBV5-8	CASSPSGGAGVPQHF	TGTGCCAGCAGCCCTTCAGGGGGGGCAGGGGTGCCCCAGCATTTT
-	TRBJ2-7	TRBV29-1	CSVRDGTYEQYF	TGCAGCGTCCGGGACGGGACCTACGAGCAGTACTTC
-	TRBJ1-5	TRBV25-1	CASRESGGNQPQHF	TGTGCCAGCAGAGAATCGGGGGGCAATCAGCCCCAGCATTTT
TRBD1	TRBJ1-2	TRBV19	CASTGDRGSGGYTF	TGTGCCAGTACCGGAGACAGGGGCTCTGGTGGCTACACCTTC
-	TRBJ1-2	TRBV30	CAWSASGQNYGYTF	TGTGCCTGGAGTGCCTCCGGACAAAACTATGGCTACACCTTC
TRBD1	TRBJ2-5	TRBV11-3	CASSLGTGGETQYF	TGTGCCAGCAGCTTAGGGACAGGAGGAGAGACCCAGTACTTC
-	TRBJ2-7	TRBV6-5	CASSYGQYEQYF	TGTGCCAGCAGTTACGGGCAGTACGAGCAGTACTTC
-	TRBJ1-1	TRBV28	CASSPSILDGAFF	TGTGCCAGCAGTCCCTCAATCCTGGATGGTGCTTTCTTT
-	TRBJ1-4	TRBV9	CASSVGTESSEKLFF	TGTGCCAGCAGCGTAGGTACGGAGTCCAGTGAAAAACTGTTTTTT